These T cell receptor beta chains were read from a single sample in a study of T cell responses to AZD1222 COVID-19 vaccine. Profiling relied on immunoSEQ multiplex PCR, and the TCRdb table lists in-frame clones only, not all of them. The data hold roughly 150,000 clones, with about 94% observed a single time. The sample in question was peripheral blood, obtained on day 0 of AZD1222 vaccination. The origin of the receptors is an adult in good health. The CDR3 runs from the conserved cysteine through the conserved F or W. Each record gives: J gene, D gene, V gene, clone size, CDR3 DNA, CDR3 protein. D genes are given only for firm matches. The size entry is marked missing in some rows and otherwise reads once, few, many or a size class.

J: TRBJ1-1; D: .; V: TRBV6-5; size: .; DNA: TGTGCCAGCAGGCTCGGGGAGGGCGCGAATGGAGCTTTCTTT; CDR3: CASRLGEGANGAFF
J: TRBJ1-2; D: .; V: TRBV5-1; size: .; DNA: TGCGCCAGCAGGGGGGCAGATGGCTACACCTTC; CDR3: CASRGADGYTF
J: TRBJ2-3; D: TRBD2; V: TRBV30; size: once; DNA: TGTGCCTGGAGTGTCTCACTAGCGCCCACAGATACGCAGTATTTT; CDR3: CAWSVSLAPTDTQYF
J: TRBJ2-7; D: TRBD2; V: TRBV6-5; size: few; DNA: TGTGCCAGCAGCAGACTAGCGATCGTTTACGAGCAGTACTTC; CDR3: CASSRLAIVYEQYF
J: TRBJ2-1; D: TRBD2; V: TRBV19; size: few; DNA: TGTGCCAGTAGTATACTGTTTAGCGGGAGGGCCAATGAGCAGTTCTTC; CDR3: CASSILFSGRANEQFF
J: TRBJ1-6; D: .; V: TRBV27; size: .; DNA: TGTGCCAGCAGTTTATTTTATGGCAGTAGTCGGTCCCTCCACTTT; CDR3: CASSLFYGSSRSLHF
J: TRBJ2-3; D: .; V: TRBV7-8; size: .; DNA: TGTGCCAGCGGTTTGGCAGGGGGGACAGATACGCAGTATTTT; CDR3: CASGLAGGTDTQYF
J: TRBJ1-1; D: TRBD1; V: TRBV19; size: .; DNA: TGTGCCAGCTCACCCCAGGGGGCGAACACTGAAGCTTTCTTT; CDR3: CASSPQGANTEAFF
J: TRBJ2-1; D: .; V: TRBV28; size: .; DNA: TGTGCCAGCAGTCCCGTACAGAGCTCCTACAATGAGCAGTTCTTC; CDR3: CASSPVQSSYNEQFF
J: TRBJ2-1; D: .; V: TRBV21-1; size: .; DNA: TGTGCCAGCAGCAAAGGGAGGACCAGAGGGTTTGGTGAGCAGTTCTTC; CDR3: CASSKGRTRGFGEQFF
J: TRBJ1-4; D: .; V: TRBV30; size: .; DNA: TGTGCCTGGACGCCTCGTTCAATCCCGAATCTTAATGAAAAACTGTTTTTT; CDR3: CAWTPRSIPNLNEKLFF
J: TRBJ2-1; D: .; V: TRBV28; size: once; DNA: TGTGCCAGCAGCTCCCCTCGGCTAGGAAGCGGCAATGAGCAGTTCTTC; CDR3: CASSSPRLGSGNEQFF
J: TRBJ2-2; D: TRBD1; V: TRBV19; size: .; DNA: TGTGCCAGTATTATAGGGGGCGGCACCGGGGAGCTGTTTTTT; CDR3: CASIIGGGTGELFF